This passage covers 9 T cell receptor beta chains from one sample sequenced in a study of CD8 T cells in Susac syndrome. A quantity of about 0.45 to 1 ug RNA underwent reverse transcription using random hexamers. TCRdb ran MiXCR on the immunoSEQ multiplex PCR reads and lists one entry per CDR3 protein. The profile shows roughly 150,000 distinct CDR3 sequences, approximately 92% of them singletons. The sample was CD4+ T cells from PBMCs. Receptor source: a human donor in good health.

The rearrangement links TRBV27 to TRBJ2-2, with D unclear. Germline values: CDR1 MNHEY, CDR2 SMNVEV (reference sequence). The CDR3 has 11 residues. V lost 6 bases to trimming and J lost 7 bases, with 6 bases between them. CDR3: CASRAFGELFF. As DNA, the CDR3 is TGTGCCAGCAGGGCATTCGGGGAGCTGTTTTTT.

The rearrangement joins TRBV20-1 to TRBJ2-6; no firm D call. Trimming left V 1 base short and J 2 bases short, with 12 bases between. The germline V gene encodes CDR1 DFQATT and CDR2 SNEGSKA (reference sequence). The CDR3 has 16 amino acids. As DNA, the CDR3 is TGCAGTGCTAGAGTTGGACCGTCCGCTGGGGCCAACGTCCTGACTTTC. It encodes CSARVGPSAGANVLTF.

This clonotype was seen more than once but under ten times. The gene calls are TRBV3-1 and TRBJ2-3; 7 bases are a match to TRBD2. CDR1 is LGHDT, CDR2 YNNKEL, per germline (reference sequence). The J segment lost 1 base and the V segment lost 6 bases, leaving 4 bases of the junction unmatched. The CDR3 has 14 amino acids. DNA of the CDR3: TGTGCCAGCAGTCCGGCGGGGGGCACAGATACGCAGTATTTT. This gives the protein CASSPAGGTDTQYF.

The chain employs TRBV7-9 and TRBJ1-1; D might be TRBD1 (6 bases). The V end was cut by 2 bases, the J end by 0 bases, with 10 bases between. Germline V gives CDR1 SEHNR, CDR2 FQNEAQ (reference sequence). This CDR3 is built from 15 residues. The CDR3 reads CASSLRGGMNTEAFF. CDR3 in DNA: TGTGCCAGCAGCTTAAGAGGGGGGATGAACACTGAAGCTTTCTTT.

The chain employs TRBV12-3 or TRBV12-4 and TRBJ2-2; D call uncertain. The CDR3 has 13 residues. V was pared by 7 bases and J by 4 bases, with 10 bases between. The CDR3 DNA follows: TGTGCCAGCAAGCAGTTGGGCACCGGGGAGCTGTTTTTT. Protein sequence: CASKQLGTGELFF.

This chain joins TRBV5-1 and TRBJ1-1; possible D gene TRBD1, 5 bases. Trimming cost V 1 base and J 1 base, with 8 bases left between them. The V gene's germline CDR1 is SGHRS and CDR2 YFSETQ. CDR3 length: 14 residues. CDR3 sequence (DNA): TGCGCCAGCAGCTTGTTCGGGGCGAACACTGAAGCTTTCTTT. Amino acids: CASSLFGANTEAFF.

The gene calls are TRBV5-6 and TRBJ1-1; no reliable D call. From germline, CDR1 is SGHDT and CDR2 YYEEEE. CDR3 size: 14 residues. V lost 0 bases to trimming and J lost 5 bases, with 11 bases between them. CDR3 DNA: TGTGCCAGCAGCTTGGCCGGAGGGATGACTGAAGCTTTCTTT. Its translation is CASSLAGGMTEAFF.

The CDR3 is CSAFTTGTNTQYF. CDR3 nucleotide sequence: TGCAGTGCCTTTACCACAGGGACGAATACGCAGTATTTT. The rearrangement joins TRBV20-1 to TRBJ2-3; tentative D call: TRBD1 (6 bases). This CDR3 is 13 amino acids long. V lost 6 bases to trimming and J lost 7 bases, with 17 bases between them. The germline V gene encodes CDR1 DFQATT and CDR2 SNEGSKA (reference sequence).

This sequence joins TRBV6-2 or TRBV6-3 and TRBJ2-3; weak D call: TRBD1 (6 bases). Trimming left V 2 bases short and J 5 bases short, with 11 bases between. The length of the CDR3 is 14 residues. Per germline, CDR1 MNHEY and CDR2 SVGEGT. The CDR3, as DNA: TGTGCCAGCAGTTACGGGGGCGCGATAGATACGCAGTATTTT. It yields the protein CASSYGGAIDTQYF.